This is a list of T cell receptor beta chains from one sample in a study of cytomegalovirus exposure and HLA in healthy donors. Using immunoSEQ multiplex PCR, the repertoire was profiled, and TCRdb retains in-frame clones only, with some absent. There are fewer than 200,000 clones in the sample; roughly 85% occur only once, and 2.1% lies in the top ten. Sequencing was performed on PBMCs. The receptors derive from a man in his forties in good health and CMV-seronegative. CDR3s include the opening cysteine and the closing phenylalanine or tryptophan. Each record gives: V gene, clone size, D gene, J gene, CDR3 protein, CDR3 DNA. D genes are given only for firm matches. For some rows the clone size is stated as once, few or many, or as a class when expanded; others skip it.

TRBV28	once	.	TRBJ1-2	CASSFSGGGYTF	TGTGCCAGCAGTTTCTCGGGGGGAGGCTACACCTTC
TRBV7-2	.	.	TRBJ1-5	CASSLDPGGNQPQHF	TGTGCCAGCAGCTTAGATCCAGGCGGGAATCAGCCCCAGCATTTT
TRBV11-2	.	.	TRBJ2-1	CASSLVGGVNEQFF	TGTGCCAGCAGCTTAGTAGGCGGGGTCAATGAGCAGTTCTTC
TRBV18	.	TRBD1	TRBJ2-7	CASSEGQGGHYEQYF	TGTGCCAGCTCAGAAGGACAGGGGGGCCACTACGAGCAGTACTTC
TRBV29-1	.	TRBD2	TRBJ2-1	CSAGRGDNEQFF	TGCAGCGCCGGCCGGGGGGACAATGAGCAGTTCTTC
TRBV7-7	once	TRBD2	TRBJ2-1	CASSPFTSGRAGEQFF	TGTGCTAGCAGTCCCTTTACTAGCGGGAGGGCCGGTGAGCAGTTCTTC
TRBV7-9	.	.	TRBJ1-1	CASSGDSSNTEAFF	TGTGCCAGCAGCGGTGACAGTTCGAACACTGAAGCTTTCTTT
TRBV6-1	.	.	TRBJ2-7	CASSETRIPFSYEQYF	TGTGCCAGCAGTGAAACCAGGATCCCGTTCTCCTACGAGCAGTACTTC
TRBV5-6	.	TRBD2	TRBJ2-4	CASSWTSGVAKNIQYF	TGTGCCAGCAGCTGGACTAGCGGGGTAGCCAAAAACATTCAGTACTTC
TRBV10-3	.	TRBD1	TRBJ2-2	CAIGGQPDTGELFF	TGTGCCATCGGGGGACAGCCGGACACCGGGGAGCTGTTTTTT
TRBV11-2	once	.	TRBJ2-3	CASRTTSTDTQYF	TGTGCCAGCAGGACAACTAGCACAGATACGCAGTATTTT
TRBV29-1	.	TRBD2	TRBJ2-5	CSLGLAGEGTQYF	TGCAGCTTAGGACTAGCGGGAGAGGGGACCCAGTACTTC